A selection of T cell receptor beta chains follows, all from one sample in a study of CD8 T cell repertoires and HIV-1 epitope variants. These receptors' targets are unknown. Sequencing used immunoSEQ multiplex PCR; TCRdb keeps in-frame clones, though not all of them. The sample has roughly 5,100 clones, roughly two thirds seen once. Sequencing was carried out using cultured CD8+ T cells derived from PBMCs. These receptors originate from a male donor with HIV. The CDR3 runs from the conserved cysteine through the conserved F or W. The D gene is left open where the match is weak. Rows may omit the clone size; those that give it use once, few, many or a size class.

TRBJ2-7	TRBV11-2	-	-	TGTGCCAGCAGTCCAGTTTCCCTCACCTACGAGCAGTACTTC	CASSPVSLTYEQYF
TRBJ2-7	TRBV7-8	-	TRBD2	TGTGCCAGCAGCCCCTCGACTAGCCCTTCCTACGAGCAGTACTTC	CASSPSTSPSYEQYF
TRBJ1-4	TRBV9	medium-sized	TRBD1	TGTGCCAGCAGCCCAAGGGACAGTTCTAATGAAAAACTGTTTTTT	CASSPRDSSNEKLFF
TRBJ1-5	TRBV7-9	-	TRBD1	TGTGCCAGCAGTCTTGACAGGGGAAGCAATCAGCCCCAGCATTTT	CASSLDRGSNQPQHF
TRBJ2-5	TRBV7-8	few	-	TGTGCCAGCAGCGACCTCCCGGAAGAGAAGACAGCTCAAGAGACCCAGTACTTC	CASSDLPEEKTAQETQYF
TRBJ2-2	TRBV5-4	few	-	TGTGCCAGCAGCTTGGATCGAGGGTCCGGGGAGCTGTTTTTT	CASSLDRGSGELFF
TRBJ1-1	TRBV27	medium-sized	-	TGTGCCAGCAGTTTATCGTCCCGGAATGAAGCTTTCTTT	CASSLSSRNEAFF
TRBJ1-1	TRBV9	medium-sized	-	TGTGCCAGCCGGAGGGGGACTGAAGCTTTCTTT	CASRRGTEAFF
TRBJ2-1	TRBV10-1	-	-	TGCGCCAGCAGTTTTCTCAAGCGGAGCTCCTACAATGAGCAGTTCTTC	CASSFLKRSSYNEQFF
TRBJ1-1	TRBV9	few	-	TGTGCCAGCAGCCCCTCGGGGCAGGGGTTGACTGAAGCTTTCTTT	CASSPSGQGLTEAFF
TRBJ2-7	TRBV11-2	once	-	TGTGCCAGCAGCTCCATAAACAGACGGAGCTCCTACGAGCAGTACTTC	CASSSINRRSSYEQYF
TRBJ1-5	TRBV19	once	-	TGTGCCAGTAGTATAGAAGGGTGGGGTCAGCCCCAGCATTTT	CASSIEGWGQPQHF
TRBJ2-1	TRBV9	once	-	TGTGCCAGCAGCGTAGGGACAGATAATGAGCAGTTCTTC	CASSVGTDNEQFF
TRBJ2-1	TRBV4-3	-	TRBD2	TGCGCCAGCAGCCAGAGCGGGGGGGCAAATGAGCAGTTCTTC	CASSQSGGANEQFF
TRBJ2-3	TRBV5-1	-	TRBD1	TGCGCCAGCAGCTTCGGACAGGGAGGCACAGATACGCAGTATTTT	CASSFGQGGTDTQYF
TRBJ1-5	TRBV30	few	TRBD1	TGTGCCTGGGGACGGGGACAGGGGGATCAGCCCCAGCATTTT	CAWGRGQGDQPQHF
TRBJ1-1	TRBV6-6	-	-	TGTGCCAGCAGTTACTCGCCGGCTGAAGCTTTCTTT	CASSYSPAEAFF
TRBJ2-3	TRBV5-8	-	-	TGTGCCAGCAATCGCAGGGGGGAGTACGCAGATACGCAGTATTTT	CASNRRGEYADTQYF
TRBJ2-7	TRBV13	-	-	TGTGCCAGCAGCTTCTCCGTCTCGCTGGGAAACGAGCAGTACTTC	CASSFSVSLGNEQYF
TRBJ2-7	TRBV28	once	-	TGTGCCAGCAGTTCCAGGGCCGAGCAGTACTTC	CASSSRAEQYF
TRBJ1-1	TRBV9	few	-	TGTGCCAGCAGCGCGGACAGTTACACTGAAGCTTTCTTT	CASSADSYTEAFF
TRBJ1-4	TRBV4-3	-	-	TGCGCCAGCAGCCGCCTACAAGCAACTAATGAAAAACTGTTTTTT	CASSRLQATNEKLFF
TRBJ2-3	TRBV29-1	-	-	TGCAGCTTTCTAGTGCTCATAAGCACAGATACGCAGTATTTT	CSFLVLISTDTQYF
TRBJ1-5	TRBV7-8	few	-	TGTGCCAGCAGCCAAAGGTGGGATCAGCCCCAGCATTTT	CASSQRWDQPQHF
TRBJ2-1	TRBV4-1	-	TRBD2	TGCGCCAGCAGCCAAGACCTAGCGGGGGGGCACGACAATGAGCAGTTCTTC	CASSQDLAGGHDNEQFF
TRBJ1-2	TRBV7-9	-	-	TGTGCCAGCAGCTACTTGACAGACTATGGCTACACCTTC	CASSYLTDYGYTF
TRBJ2-1	TRBV4-3	-	TRBD2	TGCGCCAGCAGCCAAGAACCAGCGGGGGGCGCCTACAATGAGCAGTTCTTC	CASSQEPAGGAYNEQFF
TRBJ1-1	TRBV11-1	-	-	TGTGCCAGCAGAGGGGTCACTGAAGCTTTCTTT	CASRGVTEAFF
TRBJ2-1	TRBV19	-	-	TGTGCCACCATGCCTCTCACTGCAAATGAGCAGTTCTTC	CATMPLTANEQFF
TRBJ1-6	TRBV27	-	TRBD1	TGTGCCAGCAGCTATCTGGGGACAGGGAATTCACCCCTCCACTTT	CASSYLGTGNSPLHF
TRBJ2-1	TRBV11-2	-	TRBD2	TGTGCCAGCAGCTTAGAACCCACCCAACTAGCGGGGATAGGGCATGAGCAGTTCTTC	CASSLEPTQLAGIGHEQFF
TRBJ2-7	TRBV5-4	-	TRBD1	TGTGCCAGCAGCTCCGGGACAGGGGACGAGCAGTACTTC	CASSSGTGDEQYF
TRBJ2-3	TRBV7-6	once	TRBD2	TGTGCCAGCAGCTTAGCGAAACTAGCGGGGGAGGGCACAGATACGCAGTATTTT	CASSLAKLAGEGTDTQYF
TRBJ2-7	TRBV7-2	few	TRBD2	TGTGCCAGCAGCTCGACTAGCTTAGAGCAGTACTTC	CASSSTSLEQYF
TRBJ2-4	TRBV10-1	once	-	TGCGCCAGCAGTGACCAGGGGAAACTAGCCAAAAACATTCAGTACTTC	CASSDQGKLAKNIQYF
TRBJ1-3	TRBV2	-	TRBD1	TGTGCCAGCAGTGATATCGGACAGGGGGCTTCTGGAAACACCATATATTTT	CASSDIGQGASGNTIYF
TRBJ1-4	TRBV9	-	-	TGTGCCAGCAGCCCGGGGGGAGCGGGGGATGAAAAACTGTTTTTT	CASSPGGAGDEKLFF
TRBJ1-5	TRBV27	-	-	TGTGCCAGCAGCCGGACCAGGGGTGGCAATCAGCCCCAGCATTTT	CASSRTRGGNQPQHF
TRBJ2-1	TRBV9	-	TRBD1	TGTGCCAGCAGCCGACAGGGTATGGGTCACAATGAGCAGTTCTTC	CASSRQGMGHNEQFF
TRBJ1-6	TRBV6-4	-	-	TGTGCCAGCAGTGACGGAGATAATTCACCCCTCCACTTT	CASSDGDNSPLHF
TRBJ2-7	TRBV25-1	few	TRBD1	TGTGCCAGCAGCTCTGGGACAGGGGGTTACGAGCAGTACTTC	CASSSGTGGYEQYF
TRBJ2-7	TRBV28	-	-	TGTGCCAGCAGTTTTGCCCCGGGCCTCTACGAGCAGTACTTC	CASSFAPGLYEQYF
TRBJ2-1	TRBV19	few	TRBD1	TGTGCCAGTAGTAGGGGACAGGGTAGAAGTGAGCAGTTCTTC	CASSRGQGRSEQFF
TRBJ2-2	TRBV27	-	-	TGTGCCAGCAGTTTATTCCGTTCTGAAAGGGAGCTGTTTTTT	CASSLFRSERELFF
TRBJ1-5	TRBV11-3	-	TRBD1	TGTGCCAGCAGCTTAGATGACCGGGACAGGGTTAAGAATCAGCCCCAGCATTTT	CASSLDDRDRVKNQPQHF
TRBJ1-1	TRBV10-3	-	TRBD1	TGTGCCATCAGTGCCGGAGACGCGGGGACAGCTGATGAAGCTTTCTTT	CAISAGDAGTADEAFF
TRBJ2-3	TRBV27	-	TRBD2	TGTGCCAGCAGCCTCAGCGGGGGGGCAGATACGCAGTATTTT	CASSLSGGADTQYF
TRBJ2-5	TRBV5-6	-	TRBD1	TGTGCCAGCAGCTACTATGACGGCAGGGGGCCTCAAGAAACCCAGTACTTC	CASSYYDGRGPQETQYF
TRBJ2-3	TRBV28	-	TRBD2	TGTGCCAGCAGTTGGACTAGTGTCGGCACAGATACGCAGTATTTT	CASSWTSVGTDTQYF
TRBJ1-4	TRBV28	-	-	TGTGCCAGCGCAATTACTGGCCACCGGGGGGAAAAACTGTTTTTT	CASAITGHRGEKLFF
TRBJ1-5	TRBV6-6	-	-	TGTGCCAGCAGTTTAACAGAGAATTATAGCAATCAGCCCCAGCATTTT	CASSLTENYSNQPQHF
TRBJ2-1	TRBV28	once	TRBD2	TGTGCCAGCAGTTTATCGCGGGGGGCTATGGAGCAGTTCTTC	CASSLSRGAMEQFF
TRBJ2-3	TRBV7-2	medium-sized	TRBD2	TGTGCCAGCAGCTTGGGACTAGCGGGAGGGCCCACAGATACGCAGTATTTT	CASSLGLAGGPTDTQYF
TRBJ2-3	TRBV7-3	-	TRBD2	TGTGCCAGCCAGTCTATCGGGGGGGCCACAGATACGCAGTATTTT	CASQSIGGATDTQYF
TRBJ2-2	TRBV9	-	-	TGTGCCAGCAGCTCAGGGGGGGACACCGGGGAGCTGTTTTTT	CASSSGGDTGELFF
TRBJ2-2	TRBV6-1	few	-	TGTGCCAGCAGTGAACTGATATCGAACACCGGGGAGCTGTTTTTT	CASSELISNTGELFF
TRBJ2-3	TRBV7-8	medium-sized	-	TGTGCCAGCAGCTTAGCGAGCGTTGGAGATACGCAGTATTTT	CASSLASVGDTQYF
TRBJ1-4	TRBV9	-	-	TGTGCCAGCAGCGAACAGGGAGCTAATGAAAAACTGTTTTTT	CASSEQGANEKLFF
TRBJ2-2	TRBV2	-	TRBD2	TGTGCCAGCAGTGTAGGAGCGGGGGGGCGAGACACCGGGGAGCTGTTTTTT	CASSVGAGGRDTGELFF